The entry below describes one T cell receptor (beta chain). The data were produced by immunoSEQ multiplex PCR, yet TCRdb's version contains in-frame clones alone and is incomplete. Here the sample spans about 6,100 clones, about 84% being singletons. Thawed unstimulated PBMCs were FACS-sorted by CD3, CD4 and CD8 into two populations. The data stem from a study of T cell clones after liver transplantation. J lost 2 bases, V lost 5 bases, and 11 bases had no gene match. The CDR3 covers 18 residues. Germline CDR1 and CDR2: SEHNR and FQNEAQ (reference sequence). The sequencing here drew on CD8+ T cells from blood, taken before liver transplant. The chain uses TRBV7-9 and TRBJ2-3; TRBD2 matches 12 bases. The sequence derives from a human donor who received a liver transplant. DNA for the CDR3: TGTGCCAGCAGCACCCGACTAGCGGGAGAAGAGAACACAGATACGCAGTATTTT. It translates to CASSTRLAGEENTDTQYF.